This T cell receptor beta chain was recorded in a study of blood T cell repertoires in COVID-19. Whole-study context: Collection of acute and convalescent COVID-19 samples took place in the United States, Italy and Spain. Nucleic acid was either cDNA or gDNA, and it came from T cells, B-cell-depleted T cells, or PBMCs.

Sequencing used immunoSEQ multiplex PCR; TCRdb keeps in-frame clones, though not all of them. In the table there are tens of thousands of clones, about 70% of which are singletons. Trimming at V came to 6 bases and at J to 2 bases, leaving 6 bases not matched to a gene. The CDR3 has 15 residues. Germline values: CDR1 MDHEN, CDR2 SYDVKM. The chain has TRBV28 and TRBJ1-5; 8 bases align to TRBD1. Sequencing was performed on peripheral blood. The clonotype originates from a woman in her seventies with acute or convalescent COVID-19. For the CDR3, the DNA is TGTGCCAGCAGACCAGGGGGCGGCGGCAATCAGCCCCAGCATTTT. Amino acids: CASRPGGGGNQPQHF.